This record covers a single TCR beta chain. This clonotype was observed a few times. No antigen is known for it. Base qualities are not recorded, but no much larger clone differs from it by a single base. The 40 or so donors, aged roughly 6 to 95 years, were systemically healthy Caucasian individuals from Russia. Approximately 11 milliliters of peripheral blood were drawn from each donor into EDTA-treated Vacutainer tubes. Ficoll-Paque density-gradient centrifugation was used to isolate PBMCs, with at least 6 million obtained per sample. Trizol reagent was used to extract total RNA from PBMCs, with at least 5 micrograms per sample. Naive CD45RAhigh/CD27high T cell percentages were measured by flow cytometry on a PBMC aliquot from every donor. The library came from 5' RACE. The run used an Illumina HiSeq 2500. A second PCR of about 7 to 12 cycles was run with a J-beta primer mix and a sample-barcoded 5' primer. A template-switch 5' adaptor carrying 12 random nucleotides introduced a unique molecular identifier onto each TCR beta cDNA molecule. Each sample yielded at least 3 million CDR3-containing paired-end reads. First-strand cDNA synthesis was performed from all RNA using the Mint cDNA synthesis kit, with priming by a TRBC-specific oligonucleotide. After uracil-DNA glycosylase treatment, a first 18-cycle PCR used universal primers M1SS and BC2_uni_R on all cDNA. Under the source paper's analysis protocol: For normalization, 1 million high-quality reads were randomly selected from each sample, with every read carrying a distinct molecular identifier. Instead of being binned into consensus sequences, reads with shared molecular identifiers were discarded. CDR3 identification, clonotype clustering and error correction used MiTCR with a Q25 quality threshold and the strictest error-elimination algorithm. Lower-bound total TCR beta diversity was estimated with a nonparametric unseen species model using Euler transformation. TCRdb reworked the public reads: Q25 trimming with fastp, MiXCR clone assembly, productive beta chains retained. Rows matching on CDR3 protein sequence are summarized as one entry with the most common DNA and genes. These V and J calls originate from TCRdb's pipeline instead of the authors' own analysis. The sample data list 760,000 or so distinct CDR3 sequences, and 20% to 25% of these were observed just once. The ten largest clones add up to roughly a tenth of the sample.

The data originate from a study of blood T cells in healthy people across ages (dated by TCRdb to between 2014 and 2017). About the study as a whole: In model experiments, roughly one uniquely barcoded TCR beta cDNA molecule per two T cells was captured by template switching. To track age-related changes in TCR beta repertoire diversity, the study relied on deep sequencing normalized with unique cDNA molecular identifiers. Four age groups were formed from the donors: young (average around 15 years), middle-aged (roughly 38), aged (roughly 59) and long-lived (about 80). For two donors (one aged 18 to 29 and one aged 80 or older), the study analyzed two additional independent replicas of 1 million unique cDNA reads from the same blood draw.

Unmatched junction bases come to 4, with V trimmed by 3 bases and J by 0 bases. The CDR3 holds 15 amino acids from the cysteine to the phenylalanine. Just CDR3 DNA is preserved here, 45 bases in frame from base 1. Overall study results and their limits: Because the CMV infection status of the donors was unknown, age-related changes in expanded clonotypes may potentially have been confounded. Estimates of total diversity from one million sequenced T cells were regarded as lower bounds and underestimates. The percentage of naive T cells measured by flow cytometry correlated strongly with observed TCR beta diversity. Compared with the aged group, the long-lived group had more naive CD4+ T cells, fewer expanded clones and increased TCR diversity, a pattern suggesting age selection. As age increased, observed TCR beta diversity per million T cells dropped in a roughly linear way, and a significant reduction was already evident by age approximately 40. Because profiling used bulk unsorted PBMCs, naive and antigen-experienced compartments could not be compared conclusively.

The sample was also reused in another study, on T cells of mothers and their children. According to the second study: Nine systemically healthy Caucasian individuals, comprising three mothers and their six children, were included as donors. cDNA synthesis consumed the entire amount of extracted RNA, loaded at approximately 1.6 ug RNA in each 15 ul reaction. In the second PCR, the M1S primer introduced both the sample barcodes and 2-4 random nucleotides. Each mother yielded over 8.5 million TCR beta CDR3 reads and each child some 3 million reads. In both related and unrelated pairs, thymic selection shapes the output of TCR recombination in a similar way, with inherited differences having only a minor effect. Normalized repertoire overlap was always found to be slightly, but never significantly, higher in related mother-child pairs than in unrelated mother-child pairs. Persistent microchimeric T cell clones were not detected, at a sensitivity of 85 to 100 clones per million clonotypes. The study used deep NGS to compare TCR beta repertoires of mothers and children, seeking features distinguishing related mother-child pairs from unrelated individuals. On average, the children were roughly 12 +/- 4 years old, while the mothers were about 37 +/- 4 years old. After adapter ligation with NEBNext reagents, the libraries were sequenced on Illumina HiSeq 2000 with 100+100 nt paired-end reads. To avoid cross-contamination, the mother libraries and the child libraries were prepared a month apart and sequenced in separate runs. For each donor, somewhere between about 450,000 and 2,100,000 distinct TCR beta clonotypes were identified. Naive TCR beta clonotypes were estimated from low-frequency clonotypes matched to each donor's FACS-determined naive share, without sorting.

The chain is assembled from TRBV12-3 or TRBV12-4 and TRBJ1-1, with 7 central nucleotides matching TRBD1. This receptor was obtained from a boy younger than 18 in good health. The sequencing sample was made of blood. Here is the DNA: TGTGCCAGCAGTTTGGGGGGACAGCTGAACACTGAAGCTTTCTTT. Its amino acids are CASSLGGQLNTEAFF.